This T cell receptor beta chain comes out of a study of CD8+ T cells in alopecia areata. Study conclusions and caveats: Within the top 100, expanded CD8+ clones significantly decreased with tofacitinib, as did scalp clonality.

Reverse transcribed after extraction, RNA yielded cDNA as the sequencing template. Data came from immunoSEQ multiplex PCR; TCRdb stores just in-frame clones and leaves some out. Among approximately 280,000 clones listed, roughly 64% were seen once. The sample's treatment: oral pan-JAK inhibitor, 5-10 mg twice daily. From germline, CDR1 is SGHTA and CDR2 FQGNSA. V shed 7 bases, J shed 2 bases, and the junction held 9 bases outside the gene matches. This CDR3 spans 16 amino acids. Concerning this clone itself: No antigen is known for it.

The receptor was isolated from a human donor with alopecia areata. The chain employs TRBV7-2 and TRBJ2-2; 8 nucleotides agree with TRBD2. The sequencing here drew on CD4+ T cells sorted from blood, taken at week 24, from a patient treated with tofacitinib. The CDR3 nucleotides read TGTGCCAGCACCGCAGCCGCGGGGGGCAACACCGGGGAGCTGTTTTTT. Protein: CASTAAAGGNTGELFF.